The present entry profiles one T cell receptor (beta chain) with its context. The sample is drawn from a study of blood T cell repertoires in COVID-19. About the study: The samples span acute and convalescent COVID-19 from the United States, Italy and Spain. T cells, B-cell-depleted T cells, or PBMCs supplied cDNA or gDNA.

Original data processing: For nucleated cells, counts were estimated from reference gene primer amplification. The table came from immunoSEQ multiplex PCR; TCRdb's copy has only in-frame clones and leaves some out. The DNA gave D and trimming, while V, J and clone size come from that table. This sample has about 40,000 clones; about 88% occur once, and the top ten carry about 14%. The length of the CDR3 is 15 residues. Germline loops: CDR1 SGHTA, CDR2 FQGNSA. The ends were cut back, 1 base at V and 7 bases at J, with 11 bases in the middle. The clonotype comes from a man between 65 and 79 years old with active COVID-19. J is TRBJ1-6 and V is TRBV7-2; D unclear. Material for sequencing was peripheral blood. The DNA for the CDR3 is TGTGCCAGCAGCTTAGGGGCACCAGGAAATTCACCCCTCCACTTT. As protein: CASSLGAPGNSPLHF. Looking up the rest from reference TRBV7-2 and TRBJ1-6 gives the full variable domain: GAGVSQSPSNKVTEKGKDVELRCDPISGHTALYWYRQSLGQGLEFLIYFQGNSAPDKSGLPSDRFSAERTGGSVSTLTIQRTQQEDSAVYLCASSLGAPGNSPLHFGNGTRLTVT.